One sample yielded the 23 T cell receptor beta chains listed below, sequenced in a study of T cell repertoires in cytomegalovirus infection. TCRdb passed the reads through MiXCR, listing each CDR3 protein once. Of roughly 350,000 distinct CDR3 sequences listed, around a third are singletons. These TCRs' antigens remain unknown. The sample consisted of cultured PBMCs, taken from culture after CMV antigen stimulation. These TCRs come from a human donor in good health (CMV status not recorded). Some clones in this sample may be carry-over from other donors' samples.

The chain combines TRBV12-3 or TRBV12-4 with TRBJ1-1; D is undetermined. The V gene lost 6 bases and the J gene lost 8 bases, with 16 bases spanning the gap. This CDR3 spans 13 amino acids. The CDR3: CASSPPWAFEAFF. The DNA of the CDR3 is TGTGCCAGCAGCCCCCCTTGGGCATTCGAAGCTTTCTTT.

This clonotype has a handful of counts. The chain recombines TRBV7-8 with TRBJ1-5; the match to TRBD1 covers 8 bases. The J segment lost 0 bases and the V segment lost 1 base, leaving 14 bases of the junction unmatched. This CDR3 is 20 amino acids long. Germline CDR1 SGHVS, CDR2 FQNEAQ. CDR3 bases: TGTGCCAGCAGCTTAGGAGTTGGACAGGGCCTACCGTATAGCAATCAGCCCCAGCATTTT. As protein: CASSLGVGQGLPYSNQPQHF.

This clonotype came up a few times. The genes are TRBV5-1 and TRBJ1-5, with TRBD1 matching over 10 bases. Germline V CDR1 and CDR2: SGHRS, YFSETQ. The CDR3 is 15 amino acids. The junction had 2 bases not matched to a gene; V was cut back by 0 bases and J by 5 bases. DNA of the CDR3: TGCGCCAGCAGCTTGGGACAGGGGGCACATCAGCCCCAGCATTTT. Its protein product is CASSLGQGAHQPQHF.

This clonotype has ten or more counts. The genes are TRBV7-2 and TRBJ2-2; D call uncertain. CDR3 length equals 14 residues. CDR1 and CDR2 (germline): SGHTA, FQGNSA. The V end lost 2 bases, the J end lost 5 bases, and 9 bases lay between the germline ends. The chain's CDR3 is CASSLITGTGELFF. CDR3 coding DNA: TGTGCCAGCAGCTTAATCACTGGGACCGGGGAGCTGTTTTTT.

A single count supports this clonotype. V usage is TRBV28 and J usage is TRBJ1-3; D perhaps matches TRBD1 (5 bases). Germline CDR1 MDHEN, CDR2 SYDVKM. Trimming stripped 6 bases from V and 4 bases from J, with 13 bases between. This CDR3 has 14 amino acids. The CDR3 DNA reads as TGTGCCAGCAGAGGAGGCGGGGCAGGAAACACCATATATTTT. Translation gives CASRGGGAGNTIYF.

This clonotype showed up many times. This CDR3 is CASSAHQGVVTGELFF. CDR3 in DNA: TGTGCCAGCAGCGCCCATCAGGGGGTGGTCACCGGGGAGCTGTTTTTT. The V and J genes are TRBV7-8 and TRBJ2-2, with 7 bases aligning to TRBD1. Germline V gene sequence: CDR1 SGHVS, CDR2 FQNEAQ. After removal of 5 bases from V and 4 bases from J, the junction contained 10 bases not matched to a gene. There are 16 residues in the CDR3.

This clonotype was seen only a few times. CDR3 loop: CASSHLTSGRAFSVPEQFF. In DNA, the CDR3 is TGCGCCAGCAGCCACTTGACTAGCGGGAGGGCCTTTTCGGTCCCTGAGCAGTTCTTC. The chain carries TRBV4-1 and TRBJ2-1; 14 nucleotides match TRBD2. V was clipped by 3 bases and J by 9 bases; unmatched bases: 16. This CDR3 comprises 19 residues. Germline CDR1 is MGHRA and CDR2 is YSYEKL.

The table lists this clonotype with a few counts. The chain is built from TRBV12-3 or TRBV12-4 and TRBJ2-1; TRBD2 matches at 11 bases. With V trimmed by 6 bases and J by 2 bases, 6 bases remained unmatched. The length of the CDR3 is 16 residues. CDR3 coding DNA: TGTGCCAGCAGCTCTGGACTAGCGGGTCCCTACAATGAGCAGTTCTTC. This encodes CASSSGLAGPYNEQFF.

This clonotype was seen more than once but under ten times. The rearrangement joins TRBV7-2 to TRBJ2-3, with 7 bases identical to TRBD1. This CDR3 is 13 amino acids long. The V gene end was trimmed by 3 bases and the J gene end by 4 bases; junction bases not matched to a gene: 1. CDR1 is SGHTA, CDR2 FQGNSA, per germline. In DNA form, the CDR3 reads TGTGCCAGCAGCTTTGACAGGGCAGATACGCAGTATTTT. It yields the protein CASSFDRADTQYF. Variable domain in full (rest from reference TRBV7-2 and TRBJ2-3): GAGVSQSPSNKVTEKGKDVELRCDPISGHTALYWYRQSLGQGLEFLIYFQGNSAPDKSGLPSDRFSAERTGGSVSTLTIQRTQQEDSAVYLCASSFDRADTQYFGPGTRLTVL.

The genes are TRBV6-5 and TRBJ2-3; maybe TRBD2 (6 bases). The V end lost 6 bases, the J end lost 2 bases, and 9 bases lay between the germline ends. This CDR3 spans 13 amino acids. The V gene's germline CDR1 is MNHEY and CDR2 SVGAGI. The CDR3 spells CASRVAATDTQYF. In nucleotides, the CDR3 is TGTGCCAGCAGGGTAGCGGCCACAGATACGCAGTATTTT.

This CDR3 reads CASSILAGTSTDTQYF. In DNA, the CDR3 is TGTGCCAGTAGTATTTTAGCGGGTACCTCCACAGATACGCAGTATTTT. J is TRBJ2-3 and V is TRBV19; TRBD2 matches 7 bases. This CDR3 region has 16 residues. From germline, CDR1 is LNHDA and CDR2 SQIVND (reference sequence). V was pared by 3 bases and J by 2 bases, with 8 bases of the junction left unmatched.

This clonotype has only a few counts. In nucleotides, the CDR3 is TGTGCCAGCAGCGCAACAAGGGCAGGGAACTACGAGCAGTACTTC. Translation gives CASSATRAGNYEQYF. The chain has TRBV7-2 and TRBJ2-7; weak D call: TRBD1 (5 bases). The CDR3 is made up of 15 amino acids. CDR1 and CDR2 from the germline V gene are SGHTA and FQGNSA. V dropped 5 bases and J dropped 3 bases, with 17 bases sitting between them.

This clonotype was counted at least ten times. The chain recombines TRBV7-2 with TRBJ2-3; D not certain. V was shortened by 5 bases and J by 0 bases, with 15 bases between the two germline ends. From germline, CDR1 is SGHTA and CDR2 FQGNSA. The CDR3 has 16 residues. CDR3 nucleotides: TGTGCCAGCAGCCCAGCTTGGATTCTAAGCACAGATACGCAGTATTTT. Translating gives CASSPAWILSTDTQYF.

The chain employs TRBV10-3 and TRBJ2-7; D is ambiguous. Per germline, CDR1 ENHRY and CDR2 SYGVKD. Trimming cost V 3 bases and J 11 bases, with 8 bases left between them. The CDR3 totals 10 residues. The CDR3 DNA reads as TGTGCCATCAGTGATGGTAACAAGTACTTC. Amino acids: CAISDGNKYF.

Here the CDR3 DNA reads TGTGCCATCAGTGTTCGAGACACCGGGGAGCTGTTTTTT. Protein product: CAISVRDTGELFF. V and J are TRBV10-3 and TRBJ2-2; D is ambiguous. Trimming left V 4 bases short and J 3 bases short, with 6 bases between. The CDR3 is 13 residues long. Germline values: CDR1 ENHRY, CDR2 SYGVKD.

The table lists this clonotype with a few counts. The J gene is TRBJ2-7, the V gene TRBV27; D unclear. CDR1 and CDR2 from the germline V gene are MNHEY and SMNVEV (reference sequence). The CDR3 spans 15 residues. Between the trimmed V and J ends, which lost 6 bases and 1 base, there was a span of 16 bases. CDR3 in amino acids: CASRESAAVSYEQYF. In nucleotides, the CDR3 is TGTGCCAGCAGGGAATCGGCAGCAGTATCCTACGAGCAGTACTTC.

This clonotype was detected many times. This chain connects TRBV7-8 to TRBJ2-7; D is possibly TRBD2 (6 bases). Germline assignment: CDR1 SGHVS and CDR2 FQNEAQ. This CDR3 spans 13 amino acids. V was pared by 0 bases and J by 6 bases, with 9 bases between. CDR3 protein: CASSLALAREQYV. CDR3 DNA: TGTGCCAGCAGCTTAGCCCTAGCGCGCGAGCAGTACGTC.

This sequence joins TRBV5-1 and TRBJ1-1, with 8 bases identical to TRBD1. The junction had 6 bases not matched to a gene; V was cut back by 5 bases and J by 0 bases. The CDR3 is made up of 15 amino acids. CDR1 and CDR2 from the germline V gene are SGHRS and YFSETQ. The CDR3 sequence: CASSKRTGMNTEAFF. For the CDR3, the DNA is TGCGCCAGCAGTAAGAGGACAGGGATGAACACTGAAGCTTTCTTT.

This clonotype was detected ten times or more. This chain links TRBV7-2 with TRBJ2-5; perhaps TRBD2 as D (6 bases). Trimming shortened V by 3 bases and J by 5 bases, and 16 bases separated the two germline ends. This CDR3 spans 15 amino acids. The V gene's germline CDR1 is SGHTA and CDR2 FQGNSA. The CDR3 sequence: CASSFSGTRWETQYF. The DNA for the CDR3 is TGTGCCAGCAGCTTCTCCGGGACTCGTTGGGAGACCCAGTACTTC.

The chain links TRBV6-5 to TRBJ1-1, with D possibly matching TRBD1 (5 bases). V shed 2 bases and J shed 3 bases, with 7 bases lying between them. The CDR3 loop spans 13 amino acids. Germline values: CDR1 MNHEY, CDR2 SVGAGI. Here the CDR3 reads CASSYTRDTEAFF. CDR3 nucleotides: TGTGCCAGCAGTTACACCAGGGACACTGAAGCTTTCTTT.

The chain uses TRBV27 and TRBJ2-1; D is possibly TRBD1 (7 bases). The germline V gene encodes CDR1 MNHEY and CDR2 SMNVEV (reference sequence). CDR3 length: 14 amino acids. Trimming took 4 bases from V and 4 from J, leaving 11 bases between them. The CDR3 DNA reads TGTGCCAGCAGTTCGCGGGACAGATACAATGAGCAGTTCTTC. This sequence encodes CASSSRDRYNEQFF.

This clonotype was observed a few times. The rearrangement uses TRBV6-2 or TRBV6-3 and TRBJ2-1; 7 nucleotides match TRBD2. Germline V gene sequence: CDR1 MNHEY, CDR2 SVGEGT. The CDR3 extends over 15 amino acids. Unmatched junction bases numbered 4, after V lost 5 bases and J lost 0 bases. The CDR3, as DNA: TGTGCCAGCAGTGCCAGCGGGGTCTCCTACAATGAGCAGTTCTTC. Amino acids: CASSASGVSYNEQFF.

The genes are TRBV10-3 and TRBJ1-1; 11 nucleotides align to TRBD1. The germline gives CDR1 ENHRY, CDR2 SYGVKD. Trimming at V came to 8 bases and at J to 0 bases, leaving 5 bases not matched to a gene. The CDR3 is made up of 15 amino acids. The CDR3 loop is CAIRTGGQMNTEAFF. The CDR3 coding sequence is TGTGCCATCCGGACAGGGGGCCAAATGAACACTGAAGCTTTCTTT.